Listed here are 12 T cell receptor beta chains from one sample, sequenced in a study of CD8+ T cells in alopecia areata (dated 2018 in TCRdb). Explained via the paper, the time point label denotes: roughly 24 weeks on oral tofacitinib. Sample treatment or condition, as interpreted from the label and publication: oral pan-JAK inhibitor, 5-10 mg twice daily. Libraries were made using the immunoSEQ multiplex PCR assay. RNA was extracted from all samples and reverse transcribed into cDNA, which served as template for TCR sequencing. TCRdb retrieved this table from immuneACCESS and kept in-frame rearrangements only. Not all clones are present; in checked studies, unresolved V genes account for under half, and no reason is known for the remainder. This sample has about 100,000 clones in its table, and 40% to 50% of those were observed once. The ten largest clones capture less than 20% of the sample. The sequences come from CD8+ T cells sorted from blood, collected at week 24, from a patient treated with tofacitinib. Receptors were obtained from a human donor with alopecia areata.

V gene TRBV5-1 combines with J gene TRBJ2-5; 8 bases agree with TRBD2. The CDR3 consists of 14 residues. The V segment lost 5 bases and the J segment 1 base; nucleotides outside the gene matches: 4. Germline CDR1 and CDR2: SGHRS and YFSETQ. CDR3 DNA sequence: TGCGCCAGCAGGACTAGCGATATCCAAGAGACCCAGTACTTC. It is translated as CASRTSDIQETQYF.

This rearrangement joins TRBV6-6 to TRBJ2-7; D might be TRBD1 (5 bases). The germline CDR1 and CDR2 sequences are MNHNY and SVGAGI (reference sequence). Trimming cost V 5 bases and J 6 bases, with 17 bases left between them. This CDR3 has 14 residues. CDR3 region: CASSVLGPSVEQYF. The CDR3 bases are TGTGCCAGCAGTGTATTGGGGCCCTCTGTCGAGCAGTACTTC.

V usage is TRBV11-2 and J usage is TRBJ2-3; tentatively, D is TRBD1 or TRBD2 (5 bases each). V lost 1 base, J lost 1 base, and 15 bases lay in between. Germline CDR1 and CDR2: SGHAT and FQNNGV. CDR3 length: 17 amino acids. The CDR3 reads CASSLVGVGEGTDTQYF. The DNA for the CDR3 is TGTGCCAGCAGCTTAGTCGGGGTGGGGGAAGGCACAGATACGCAGTATTTT. Based on the CDR3 plus reference TRBV11-2 and TRBJ2-3, the full variable domain is EAGVAQSPRYKIIEKRQSVAFWCNPISGHATLYWYQQILGQGPKLLIQFQNNGVVDDSQLPKDRFSAERLKGVDSTLKIQPAKLEDSAVYLCASSLVGVGEGTDTQYFGPGTRLTVL.

The J gene is TRBJ1-1, the V gene TRBV29-1, with D tentatively TRBD1 (5 bases). Germline lookup yields CDR1 SQVTM and CDR2 ANQGSEA. V lost 6 bases and J lost 8, with 19 bases in between. CDR3 length equals 13 residues. The CDR3 sequence is CSVTPRGNPEAFF. The CDR3 nucleotides are TGCAGCGTGACCCCAAGGGGCAATCCCGAAGCTTTCTTT. Full variable domain (remainder filled in from reference TRBV29-1 and TRBJ1-1): SAVISQKPSRDICQRGTSLTIQCQVDSQVTMMFWYRQQPGQSLTLIATANQGSEATYESGFVIDKFPISRPNLTFSTLTVSNMSPEDSSIYLCSVTPRGNPEAFFGQGTRLTVV.

The V call is TRBV5-6, the J call TRBJ2-1, with 12 bases aligning to TRBD2. Looked up from germline, CDR1 is SGHDT and CDR2 is YYEEEE. V dropped 4 bases and J dropped 8; count of bases not matched to a gene: 7. This CDR3 spans 15 amino acids. The CDR3 loop reads CASSAGTSGLYEQFF. The CDR3 nucleotides read TGTGCCAGCAGCGCCGGGACTAGCGGGCTTTATGAGCAGTTCTTC.

In its sample, this clone was seen a few times. V gene TRBV21-1 combines with J gene TRBJ2-6; TRBD2, the table's D call, was not compared with the DNA. TRBV21-1 is a pseudogene. The CDR3 runs 16 residues. The CDR3 sequence: CASSKAERGRANVLTF. The CDR3 nucleotides are TGTGCCAGCAGCAAAGCGGAGAGAGGGAGGGCCAACGTCCTGACTTTC.

This chain's CDR3 is CASSAYNEQFF. For the CDR3, the DNA is TGTGCCAGCAGTGCCTACAATGAGCAGTTCTTC. The V and J genes are TRBV27 and TRBJ2-1; D unresolved. The CDR3 contains 11 residues. V was cut by 5 bases and J by 2 bases, with 1 base left in between. Per germline, CDR1 MNHEY and CDR2 SMNVEV (reference sequence).

The genes are TRBV29-1 and TRBJ1-1; D possibly corresponds to TRBD1 (6 bases). Germline CDR1 is SQVTM and CDR2 is ANQGSEA. This CDR3 has 15 amino acids. The V end lost 1 base, the J end lost 5 bases, and 17 bases lay between the germline ends. The CDR3 sequence: CSVEGLGGEETEAFF. The CDR3 DNA reads as TGCAGCGTTGAAGGGTTAGGGGGAGAGGAAACTGAAGCTTTCTTT.

V is TRBV6-1 and J is TRBJ1-5; D possibly corresponds to TRBD1 (5 bases). Germline V gene data show CDR1 as MNHNS and CDR2 as SASEGT. CDR3 length equals 14 residues. Trimming stripped 2 bases from V and 9 bases from J, with 14 bases between. The CDR3 nucleotides read TGTGCCAGCAGTGAATTTCCCGTGAGGGGGCCCCAGCATTTT. Residues: CASSEFPVRGPQHF.

Notes on this clone: Germline and junction disagree at one end, which may indicate a read error. The chain links TRBV11-2 to TRBJ2-7, with TRBD2 as a possible D gene (5 bases). The CDR3 is made up of 16 amino acids. CDR1 is SGHAT, CDR2 FQNNGV, per germline. The CDR3, as DNA: TGCGCCAGCAGCCAAGAACTGGTGGGGAGCTCCTACGAGCAGTACTTC. It translates to CASSQELVGSSYEQYF.

The chain links TRBV4-1 to TRBJ2-5; 11 bases line up with TRBD2. This CDR3 is built from 17 residues. Germline values: CDR1 MGHRA, CDR2 YSYEKL. Trimming at V came to 1 base and at J to 2 bases, leaving 6 bases not matched to a gene. CDR3 region: CASSQASGRNSQETQYF. The DNA of the CDR3 is TGCGCCAGCAGCCAAGCTAGCGGGAGGAACTCACAAGAGACCCAGTACTTC.

This chain links TRBV6-6 with TRBJ2-7; weak D call: TRBD1 (6 bases). V was cut by 8 bases and J by 6 bases, with 20 bases left in between. The germline gives CDR1 MNHNY, CDR2 SVGAGI (reference sequence). The CDR3 consists of 14 residues. CDR3 loop: CASCAGGDLREQYF. DNA of the CDR3: TGTGCCAGCTGTGCTGGGGGCGATCTTCGCGAGCAGTACTTC.